Each of the 5 T cell receptor beta chains below was sequenced from the same sample in a study of blood T cell repertoires in COVID-19. Clones were sequenced by immunoSEQ multiplex PCR, and TCRdb holds only the in-frame ones, with some missing. Of about 110,000 clones in the sample, over 70% were seen once. Sequences were obtained from peripheral blood. These receptors were taken from a human donor with acute or convalescent COVID-19. The donor label of this sample is uncertain.

The chain has TRBV27 and TRBJ2-7, with 10 bases fitting TRBD1. V lost 5 bases to trimming and J lost 6 bases; unmatched junction nucleotides: 10. This CDR3 contains 15 residues. Per germline, CDR1 MNHEY and CDR2 SMNVEV (reference sequence). The CDR3, as DNA: TGTGCCAGCAGTATACGCCCCGGGACAGGGGCCGAGCAGTACTTC. Amino acid sequence: CASSIRPGTGAEQYF.

The DNA of the CDR3 is TGTGCCAGTAGATCAGGTCCCCAAGGCTACGAGCAGTACTTC. Translating gives CASRSGPQGYEQYF. This rearrangement joins TRBV19 to TRBJ2-7; D gene unclear. The CDR3 contains 14 residues. Germline values: CDR1 LNHDA, CDR2 SQIVND (reference sequence). Trimming pared 6 bases from V and 3 bases from J, leaving 15 bases between.

This clone was detected a few times. This chain connects TRBV6-5 to TRBJ1-2; weak D call: TRBD1 (6 bases). The CDR3 runs 13 residues. Trimming left V 4 bases short and J 4 bases short, with 10 bases between. CDR1 MNHEY and CDR2 SVGAGI come from the germline V gene. CDR3 region: CASSSTGSYGYTF. CDR3 coding DNA: TGTGCCAGCAGTTCCACAGGGTCCTATGGCTACACCTTC.

V is TRBV5-6 and J is TRBJ1-2; D is unresolved. Trimming took off 1 base at V and 8 bases at J, with 6 bases between the two ends. The CDR3 consists of 11 residues. CDR1 and CDR2 (germline): SGHDT, YYEEEE. CDR3 coding DNA: TGTGCCAGCAGCTTGTATGGCGGCTACACCTTC. Translation: CASSLYGGYTF.

The chain combines TRBV6-2 or TRBV6-3 with TRBJ1-5, with 7 nucleotides matching TRBD1. With V trimmed by 5 bases and J by 0 bases, 22 bases remained unmatched. From germline, CDR1 is MNHEY and CDR2 SVGEGT. The CDR3 totals 21 residues. The CDR3, as DNA: TGTGCCAGCAGTACCCCCTCTACGACAGGGACCCTTCAATATAGCAATCAGCCCCAGCATTTT. As protein: CASSTPSTTGTLQYSNQPQHF.